These 17 T cell receptor beta chains were sequenced from one sample in a study of monozygotic twins with inflammatory bowel disease. Reprocessing the 5' RACE reads, TCRdb reports a single entry for every CDR3 protein and omits DNA. Its table lists approximately 400,000 distinct CDR3 sequences. Material for sequencing was blood. The receptors were sampled from a human donor with ulcerative colitis or Crohn's disease, or a healthy co-twin of an affected twin (not recorded which).

This rearrangement joins TRBV5-6 to TRBJ2-7; TCRdb lists TRBD2, though no DNA is available to test this call. The CDR3 sequence is 14 residues long. Germline V gene sequence: CDR1 SGHDT, CDR2 YYEEEE. CDR3 loop: CASSSTHHPLEQYF.

The chain links TRBV11-2 to TRBJ1-6; TCRdb indicates TRBD1, and absent DNA this call remains unverified. The CDR3 has 18 amino acids. Germline V gene data show CDR1 as SGHAT and CDR2 as FQNNGV. CDR3 amino acids: CASSLVGTGGAYNSPLHF.

This chain links TRBV18 with TRBJ1-3; with no DNA, the TCRdb D assignment of TRBD1 cannot be verified. Germline V gene sequence: CDR1 KGHSH, CDR2 LQKENI. This CDR3 spans 18 amino acids. CDR3 sequence: CASSPLQTGTSSGNTIYF.

The rearrangement joins TRBV12-3 or TRBV12-4 to TRBJ1-5. The CDR3 has 14 residues. The CDR3 sequence is CASTDSDRDQPQHF.

The rearrangement links TRBV20-1 to TRBJ1-2. The CDR3 is 12 amino acids. Germline lookup yields CDR1 DFQATT and CDR2 SNEGSKA (reference sequence). The CDR3 loop is CNLVTSNYGYTF.

The CDR3 loop reads CASSPQGQTYEQYF. V is TRBV7-2 and J is TRBJ2-7; TCRdb's D call, TRBD1, is unchecked because there is no DNA. There are 14 residues in the CDR3. Germline loops: CDR1 SGHTA, CDR2 FQGNSA.

This chain uses TRBV30 with TRBJ1-5. From germline, CDR1 is GTSNPN and CDR2 SVGIG (reference sequence). The CDR3 runs to 13 residues. CDR3: CAWSRRENQPQHF. The entire variable domain, with the rest obtained from reference TRBV30 and TRBJ1-5, is as follows: SQTIHQWPATLVQPVGSPLSLECTVEGTSNPNLYWYRQAAGRGLQLLFYSVGIGQISSEVPQNLSASRPQDRQFILSSKKLLLSDSGFYLCAWSRRENQPQHFGDGTRLSIL.

The genes are TRBV3-1 and TRBJ1-2. The CDR3 loop spans 13 amino acids. Per the germline V gene, CDR1 is LGHDT and CDR2 is YNNKEL (reference sequence). The CDR3 region is CASSPRAGGGYTF.

The rearrangement joins TRBV3-1 to TRBJ2-5; the D call of TRBD1 rests on TCRdb alone, since no DNA is present to check it. The length of the CDR3 is 14 residues. CDR1 and CDR2 from the germline V gene are LGHDT and YNNKEL (reference sequence). CDR3 protein: CASSPGAGPITQYF.

The genes are TRBV5-1 and TRBJ1-3. The CDR3 is 15 amino acids. Looked up from germline, CDR1 is SGHRS and CDR2 is YFSETQ. This CDR3 is CASSLVGDSGNTIYF.

This chain uses TRBV19 with TRBJ2-7; TCRdb's D gene call, TRBD2, goes unchecked for lack of DNA. Germline V gives CDR1 LNHDA, CDR2 SQIVND (reference sequence). The CDR3 contains 12 residues. The CDR3 reads CASSNRGREQYF. Full variable domain (rest looked up from reference TRBV19 and TRBJ2-7): DGGITQSPKYLFRKEGQNVTLSCEQNLNHDAMYWYRQDPGQGLRLIYYSQIVNDFQKGDIAEGYSVSREKKESFPLTVTSAQKNPTAFYLCASSNRGREQYFGPGTRLTVT.

The chain links TRBV5-1 to TRBJ1-6; without DNA, the TCRdb call of TRBD1 cannot be checked. This CDR3 spans 16 amino acids. The germline V gene has CDR1 SGHRS and CDR2 YFSETQ. CDR3 loop: CASRNQGALGNSPLHF.

The V and J genes are TRBV10-3 and TRBJ2-7; TCRdb's assignment of TRBD2 cannot be checked, as there is no DNA. Germline CDR1 is ENHRY and CDR2 is SYGVKD. The CDR3 spans 13 residues. The CDR3 sequence is CAISTPAVYEQYF.

This rearrangement joins TRBV5-1 to TRBJ2-1; TCRdb selects TRBD2, and the lack of DNA leaves this call unchecked. CDR1 and CDR2 from the germline V gene are SGHRS and YFSETQ. This CDR3 comprises 13 residues. CDR3: CASRRGGEGEQFF.

This chain links TRBV6-1 with TRBJ1-2; lacking DNA, the TRBD1 call made by TCRdb goes unchecked. Germline lookup yields CDR1 MNHNS and CDR2 SASEGT. The CDR3 sequence is 15 residues long. CDR3 region: CASSDKGQAYYDYTF.

The V gene is TRBV6-5, the J gene TRBJ2-1; TCRdb selects TRBD2, and the lack of DNA leaves this call unchecked. Looked up from germline, CDR1 is MNHEY and CDR2 is SVGAGI. The length of the CDR3 is 18 residues. The CDR3 reads CASSSPPLAGGPYNEQFF.

This chain connects TRBV7-9 to TRBJ1-2; TCRdb reports TRBD1, a call that lacks DNA to check it against. The length of the CDR3 is 14 residues. CDR1 and CDR2 (germline): SEHNR, FQNEAQ (reference sequence). The CDR3 loop is CASSHNQGVRGYTF.